This T cell receptor (beta chain) was sequenced in a study of PD-L1 blockade in urothelial cancer. In the study overall: Patients had undergone 0 to 3 prior chemotherapy regimens. Researchers found blood samples held a median of around 140,000 T cells. Findings and caveats of the study: Tumor-associated clones in the blood of durable-benefit patients grew more at 3 weeks.

A word on this clone: What it binds is not known.

The assay was immunoSEQ multiplex PCR, and TCRdb's table has in-frame clones only and misses some. The sample consists of about 45,000 clones, 83% of them appearing once. Time point of the sample: peripheral blood 6 weeks after treatment start. Locally advanced or metastatic urothelial carcinoma affected the patients. Germline V lookup: CDR1 SGHTA, CDR2 FQGNSA. J lost 0 bases, V lost 0 bases, and 6 bases had no gene match. The CDR3 covers 17 residues. The TCR sequence derives from a man aged 60-69 years with urothelial cancer. The source material was PBMCs, sampled around atezolizumab (anti-PD-L1) treatment. The V gene is TRBV7-2, the J gene TRBJ2-5; 8 bases map to TRBD1. This CDR3 reads CASSLAQGALNQETQYF. CDR3 nucleotide sequence: TGTGCCAGCAGCTTAGCGCAGGGGGCGCTGAACCAAGAGACCCAGTACTTC.